Shown below are 2 T cell receptor beta chains from a single sample sequenced in a study of blood T cell repertoires in COVID-19. TCRdb's copy holds only in-frame clones and misses some; the assay was immunoSEQ multiplex PCR. This table holds approximately 440,000 clones, around 90% found once. Source material: PBMCs or T cells enriched from blood (not recorded which). These receptors originate from a man between 18 and 35 years old who had recovered from COVID-19.

The chain combines TRBV4-1 with TRBJ2-3, with TRBD2 as a possible D gene (6 bases). Trimming removed 1 base at V and 2 bases at J, with 13 bases between. The CDR3 totals 16 residues. Germline CDR1 is MGHRA and CDR2 is YSYEKL. The CDR3 spells CASSQAVAENTDTQYF. The CDR3 DNA sequence: TGCGCCAGCAGCCAAGCCGTAGCGGAGAACACAGATACGCAGTATTTT.

This chain connects TRBV19 to TRBJ1-4, with 8 bases identical to TRBD1. With V trimmed by 1 base and J by 7 bases, 5 bases remained unmatched. Per germline, CDR1 LNHDA and CDR2 SQIVND (reference sequence). CDR3 length: 15 residues. DNA for the CDR3: TGTGCCAGTAGTATAGGACCCACAGGGGGTGAAAAACTGTTTTTT. It translates to CASSIGPTGGEKLFF.